A selection of T cell receptor beta chains follows, all from one sample in a study of T cell responses to AZD1222 COVID-19 vaccine. Libraries were prepared by immunoSEQ multiplex PCR; TCRdb keeps only in-frame clonotypes and omits some of them. This repertoire shows approximately 160,000 clones, around 92% found once; its top ten account for over 0.7%. Sequences were derived from peripheral blood, sampled on day 0 of AZD1222 vaccination. The receptors originated from an adult in good health. CDR3s include the opening cysteine and the closing phenylalanine or tryptophan. D genes are given only for firm matches. Where a row states a size, it is once, few, many or the class of an expanded clone; other rows omit it.

J gene: TRBJ1-1
V gene: TRBV6-4
clone size: -
D gene: -
CDR3 DNA: TGTGCCAGCAGTGACCCTGCCGCGGGTGTGGACCGGGACACTGAAGCTTTCTTT
CDR3 protein: CASSDPAAGVDRDTEAFF

J gene: TRBJ1-2
V gene: TRBV28
clone size: -
D gene: -
CDR3 DNA: TGTGCCAGTAAAGGGCCGACCGGGTTTCTCTGGTATGGCTACACCTTC
CDR3 protein: CASKGPTGFLWYGYTF

J gene: TRBJ2-7
V gene: TRBV6-6
clone size: once
D gene: -
CDR3 DNA: TGTGCCAGCAGTTACGGGCAACAGGGTGGGGAGCAGTACTTC
CDR3 protein: CASSYGQQGGEQYF

J gene: TRBJ2-1
V gene: TRBV28
clone size: -
D gene: -
CDR3 DNA: TGTGCCAGCAGTTTGGCGCCAACTGAGCAGTTCTTC
CDR3 protein: CASSLAPTEQFF

J gene: TRBJ1-3
V gene: TRBV6-2/TRBV6-3
clone size: -
D gene: -
CDR3 DNA: TGTGCCAGCAGTTACACCGTGACAACAAGAAACACCATATATTTT
CDR3 protein: CASSYTVTTRNTIYF

J gene: TRBJ2-7
V gene: TRBV11-2
clone size: -
D gene: -
CDR3 DNA: TGTGCCAGCAGCTTAGATCTTGGGCGCCCACGGGTAGCGATCTACGAGCAGTACTTC
CDR3 protein: CASSLDLGRPRVAIYEQYF

J gene: TRBJ2-5
V gene: TRBV19
clone size: -
D gene: TRBD2
CDR3 DNA: TGTGCCAGTAGTAACCATTGGGGGGGCCAAGAGACCCAGTACTTC
CDR3 protein: CASSNHWGGQETQYF

J gene: TRBJ2-3
V gene: TRBV18
clone size: once
D gene: TRBD2
CDR3 DNA: TGTGCCAGCTCGCCTAGCGGGGGGGCCTCTACTAGCACAGATACGCAGTATTTT
CDR3 protein: CASSPSGGASTSTDTQYF

J gene: TRBJ1-6
V gene: TRBV28
clone size: -
D gene: -
CDR3 DNA: TGTGCCAGCAGTGAAACAGGGCCTGTCGATAATTCACCCCTCCACTTT
CDR3 protein: CASSETGPVDNSPLHF

J gene: TRBJ2-6
V gene: TRBV5-1
clone size: -
D gene: -
CDR3 DNA: TGCGCCAGCAACTTGTTAGACTCTGGGGCCAACGTCCTGACTTTC
CDR3 protein: CASNLLDSGANVLTF

J gene: TRBJ1-4
V gene: TRBV25-1
clone size: -
D gene: -
CDR3 DNA: TGTGCCAGCAGTGCACAGACTAATGAAAAACTGTTTTTT
CDR3 protein: CASSAQTNEKLFF

J gene: TRBJ1-3
V gene: TRBV15
clone size: -
D gene: -
CDR3 DNA: TGTGCCACCAGCAGAGTGGGACTTACTGGAAACACCATATATTTT
CDR3 protein: CATSRVGLTGNTIYF

J gene: TRBJ1-2
V gene: TRBV2
clone size: -
D gene: TRBD1
CDR3 DNA: TGTGCCAGTACCGATTGGGGGACAGGTGATTATGGCTACACCTTC
CDR3 protein: CASTDWGTGDYGYTF

J gene: TRBJ1-6
V gene: TRBV24-1
clone size: -
D gene: -
CDR3 DNA: TGTGCCACCAGTGACCTGGGACGGGGAAATTCACCCCTCCACTTT
CDR3 protein: CATSDLGRGNSPLHF

J gene: TRBJ1-2
V gene: TRBV15
clone size: -
D gene: -
CDR3 DNA: TGTGCCACCAGCTACCACTTTTCGGGGATGTCGGGCTATGGCTACACCTTC
CDR3 protein: CATSYHFSGMSGYGYTF

J gene: TRBJ2-1
V gene: TRBV7-3
clone size: -
D gene: -
CDR3 DNA: TGTGCCAGCAGCGTGAGATCGGGAACAATCGTTGAGCAGTTCTTC
CDR3 protein: CASSVRSGTIVEQFF

J gene: TRBJ2-7
V gene: TRBV5-4
clone size: -
D gene: -
CDR3 DNA: TGTGCCAGCAGCGCGGGGAGCGGTAGCTCCTACGAGCAGTACTTC
CDR3 protein: CASSAGSGSSYEQYF

J gene: TRBJ1-5
V gene: TRBV19
clone size: -
D gene: TRBD1
CDR3 DNA: TGTGCCAGTAGTATAGCGGGACAGAGCAATCAGCCCCAGCATTTT
CDR3 protein: CASSIAGQSNQPQHF

J gene: TRBJ2-7
V gene: TRBV28
clone size: -
D gene: -
CDR3 DNA: TGTGCCAGCAGGGACCGCGGGACCCACCCGTACGAGCAGTACTTC
CDR3 protein: CASRDRGTHPYEQYF

J gene: TRBJ2-3
V gene: TRBV3-1/TRBV3-2
clone size: -
D gene: -
CDR3 DNA: TGTGCCAGCAGCCAAGAGAGCCAGGGGAAAGATACGCAGTATTTT
CDR3 protein: CASSQESQGKDTQYF

J gene: TRBJ1-2
V gene: TRBV6-2/TRBV6-3
clone size: -
D gene: TRBD1
CDR3 DNA: TGTGCCAGCAGTCGGACAGGCTGGGCTAGTGGCTACACCTTC
CDR3 protein: CASSRTGWASGYTF

J gene: TRBJ1-5
V gene: TRBV28
clone size: -
D gene: -
CDR3 DNA: TGTGCCAGCAGTTTGGGAGCCTATCTTAATCAGCCCCAGCATTTT
CDR3 protein: CASSLGAYLNQPQHF

J gene: TRBJ1-2
V gene: TRBV7-2
clone size: -
D gene: -
CDR3 DNA: TGTGCCAGCAGCCCCCCGGGCCACTTCTATGGCTACACCTTC
CDR3 protein: CASSPPGHFYGYTF

J gene: TRBJ1-2
V gene: TRBV19
clone size: few
D gene: TRBD1
CDR3 DNA: TGTGCCAGTAGTATTACGGGACAGGGTTTTAGAGGCTACACCTTC
CDR3 protein: CASSITGQGFRGYTF

J gene: TRBJ1-3
V gene: TRBV10-2
clone size: once
D gene: TRBD1
CDR3 DNA: TGCGCCAGCAGTGGGGACAGCTCTGGAAACACCATATATTTT
CDR3 protein: CASSGDSSGNTIYF

J gene: TRBJ2-1
V gene: TRBV24-1
clone size: -
D gene: -
CDR3 DNA: TGTGCCACCAGTCGAGGGCCCGGAAACAATGAGCAGTTCTTC
CDR3 protein: CATSRGPGNNEQFF

J gene: TRBJ2-3
V gene: TRBV12-3/TRBV12-4
clone size: -
D gene: -
CDR3 DNA: TGTGCCAGCAGTTTTCTAGCCGCAGATACGCAGTATTTT
CDR3 protein: CASSFLAADTQYF

J gene: TRBJ1-5
V gene: TRBV28
clone size: -
D gene: -
CDR3 DNA: TGTGCCAGCAGTTTAGCCGGGGGCAGGCAGCCCCAGCATTTT
CDR3 protein: CASSLAGGRQPQHF

J gene: TRBJ1-2
V gene: TRBV19
clone size: -
D gene: -
CDR3 DNA: TGTGCCAGTAGTTCAGGGTTTATGGGGGTTAACTATGGCTACACCTTC
CDR3 protein: CASSSGFMGVNYGYTF

J gene: TRBJ2-2
V gene: TRBV5-1
clone size: -
D gene: TRBD2
CDR3 DNA: TGCGCCAGCAGCACCGGGACTAGCGGCACCGGGGAGCTGTTTTTT
CDR3 protein: CASSTGTSGTGELFF

J gene: TRBJ1-4
V gene: TRBV9
clone size: -
D gene: -
CDR3 DNA: TGTGCCAGCAGCGTAGGAGGACTTTGGGGGGAAAAACTGTTTTTT
CDR3 protein: CASSVGGLWGEKLFF

J gene: TRBJ1-6
V gene: TRBV3-1/TRBV3-2
clone size: -
D gene: -
CDR3 DNA: TGTGCCAGCAGCCAAGAAGGGCAGGGTGGTAATTCACCCCTCCACTTT
CDR3 protein: CASSQEGQGGNSPLHF

J gene: TRBJ2-3
V gene: TRBV19
clone size: -
D gene: -
CDR3 DNA: TGTGCCAGTAGTAGTGGGGTTCACAGGGATACGCAGTATTTT
CDR3 protein: CASSSGVHRDTQYF

J gene: TRBJ2-1
V gene: TRBV9
clone size: -
D gene: -
CDR3 DNA: TGTGCCAGCAGCCTCAGATATGGTGATGAGCAGTTCTTC
CDR3 protein: CASSLRYGDEQFF

J gene: TRBJ1-4
V gene: TRBV5-1
clone size: -
D gene: -
CDR3 DNA: TGCGCCAGCAGCTTGGGGGCCGGTGGCGGGATTAATGAAAAACTGTTTTTT
CDR3 protein: CASSLGAGGGINEKLFF

J gene: TRBJ2-2
V gene: TRBV29-1
clone size: -
D gene: -
CDR3 DNA: TGCAGCGTGAGGGGGGACCCGAGTGGACAGGACACCGGGGAGCTGTTTTTT
CDR3 protein: CSVRGDPSGQDTGELFF

J gene: TRBJ1-2
V gene: TRBV5-4
clone size: once
D gene: -
CDR3 DNA: TGTGCCAGCACCTACGACAGCCCCTATGGCTACACCTTC
CDR3 protein: CASTYDSPYGYTF

J gene: TRBJ2-2
V gene: TRBV7-9
clone size: -
D gene: -
CDR3 DNA: TGTGCCAGCAGCCCGTCGAACACCGGGGAGCTGTTTTTT
CDR3 protein: CASSPSNTGELFF

J gene: TRBJ1-1
V gene: TRBV30
clone size: -
D gene: -
CDR3 DNA: -
CDR3 protein: CAWSVEVGGGTFF

J gene: TRBJ2-1
V gene: TRBV12-5
clone size: -
D gene: -
CDR3 DNA: TGTGCTAGTGGTTTGGACCTTAGGGAGCAGTTCTTC
CDR3 protein: CASGLDLREQFF

J gene: TRBJ1-4
V gene: TRBV6-2/TRBV6-3
clone size: -
D gene: -
CDR3 DNA: TGTGCCAGCAGCCGGGCGATAAATGAAAAACTGTTTTTT
CDR3 protein: CASSRAINEKLFF

J gene: TRBJ2-5
V gene: TRBV7-8
clone size: -
D gene: -
CDR3 DNA: TGTGCCAGCATCCCGGAAGGGAGGGGGTGGGAGACCCAGTACTTC
CDR3 protein: CASIPEGRGWETQYF

J gene: TRBJ1-2
V gene: TRBV4-3
clone size: -
D gene: -
CDR3 DNA: TGCGCCAGCAGCCAGACCTCTACAGGGAAGGACTATGGCTACACCTTC
CDR3 protein: CASSQTSTGKDYGYTF

J gene: TRBJ2-2
V gene: TRBV6-5
clone size: -
D gene: TRBD1
CDR3 DNA: TGTGCCAGCAGGAGGACAGGGGCCGGGGAGCTGTTTTTT
CDR3 protein: CASRRTGAGELFF

J gene: TRBJ1-1
V gene: TRBV19
clone size: -
D gene: -
CDR3 DNA: TGTGCCAGTAGTATAGCCCCGATTACTGAAGCTTTCTTT
CDR3 protein: CASSIAPITEAFF

J gene: TRBJ2-7
V gene: TRBV7-9
clone size: -
D gene: TRBD1
CDR3 DNA: TGTGCCAGCAGCTCCGGGACAGTCTCCGCCTACGAGCAGTACTTC
CDR3 protein: CASSSGTVSAYEQYF

J gene: TRBJ2-6
V gene: TRBV7-2
clone size: -
D gene: TRBD1
CDR3 DNA: TGTGCCAGCGGCCGGACAGGGGCTTACTCTGGGGCCAACGTCCTGACTTTC
CDR3 protein: CASGRTGAYSGANVLTF

J gene: TRBJ2-1
V gene: TRBV5-6
clone size: -
D gene: -
CDR3 DNA: TGTGCCAGCACCTTTCAGGGTAGCAATGAGCAGTTCTTC
CDR3 protein: CASTFQGSNEQFF

J gene: TRBJ1-4
V gene: TRBV19
clone size: once
D gene: -
CDR3 DNA: TGTGCCACCCAAGGGGAAGAAGAAAAACTGTTTTTT
CDR3 protein: CATQGEEEKLFF

J gene: TRBJ1-2
V gene: TRBV20-1
clone size: -
D gene: -
CDR3 DNA: TGCAGTGCTAGCGCAAACTATGGCTACACCTTC
CDR3 protein: CSASANYGYTF

J gene: TRBJ1-2
V gene: TRBV30
clone size: once
D gene: -
CDR3 DNA: TGTGCCTGGAAGGAATTAGGTTTGAGTGGCTACACCTTC
CDR3 protein: CAWKELGLSGYTF

J gene: TRBJ2-1
V gene: TRBV6-2/TRBV6-3
clone size: -
D gene: -
CDR3 DNA: TGTGCCAGCAGCGGGTCCGGGACATTCCCCTACAATGAGCAGTTCTTC
CDR3 protein: CASSGSGTFPYNEQFF

J gene: TRBJ2-5
V gene: TRBV7-2
clone size: -
D gene: TRBD2
CDR3 DNA: TGTGCCAGCAGCTCGCGGGGGGCCCCAACAGAGACCCAGTACTTC
CDR3 protein: CASSSRGAPTETQYF

J gene: TRBJ1-1
V gene: TRBV7-2
clone size: -
D gene: TRBD1
CDR3 DNA: TGTGCCAGCAGCCCACTACAGGGGAAAGGTGAAGCTTTCTTT
CDR3 protein: CASSPLQGKGEAFF

J gene: TRBJ1-1
V gene: TRBV10-3
clone size: -
D gene: -
CDR3 DNA: TGTGCCATCAGTGACTACAGGGAGGGCACTGAAGCTTTCTTT
CDR3 protein: CAISDYREGTEAFF

J gene: TRBJ2-7
V gene: TRBV20-1
clone size: -
D gene: TRBD2
CDR3 DNA: TGCAGTGCTAGTCACACTAGCGGGGGGGCCTACGAGCAGTACTTC
CDR3 protein: CSASHTSGGAYEQYF

J gene: TRBJ1-1
V gene: TRBV28
clone size: -
D gene: -
CDR3 DNA: TGTGCCAGCAGTTTACCGGTGAACACTGAAGCTTTCTTT
CDR3 protein: CASSLPVNTEAFF

J gene: TRBJ1-2
V gene: TRBV6-5
clone size: -
D gene: TRBD1
CDR3 DNA: TGTGCCAGCAGACCCGTACAGGGGATTAACTATGGCTACACCTTC
CDR3 protein: CASRPVQGINYGYTF